Presented here are 5 T cell receptor beta chains from one specimen sequenced in a study of shared T cell receptors in the human thymus. Measured with immunoSEQ multiplex PCR; TCRdb has only the in-frame clones, and not every one. The sample shows some 700,000 clones, approximately 83% of them seen only once. A further study also used this sample, focusing on human thymus T cells.

The sequencing input was thymocytes. These receptors originate from a girl under three years old with a congenital heart defect.

This sequence joins TRBV6-6 and TRBJ1-2, with TRBD1 identical over 12 bases. The CDR3 is 16 amino acids. Germline V CDR1 and CDR2: MNHNY, SVGAGI (reference sequence). With V trimmed by 5 bases and J by 2 bases, 6 bases remained unmatched. CDR3 DNA sequence: TGTGCCAGCAGTAGGGACAGGGGGCGCGGAAACTATGGCTACACCTTC. It codes for CASSRDRGRGNYGYTF.

The V call is TRBV6-5, the J call TRBJ2-3, with D possibly being TRBD1 (6 bases). The CDR3 length is 14 residues. Trimming removed 0 bases from V and 9 bases from J, with 13 bases in between. In germline, CDR1 is MNHEY, CDR2 SVGAGI. The CDR3: CASSYSRTRGTQYF. As DNA, the CDR3 is TGTGCCAGCAGTTACTCGAGAACCAGGGGCACGCAGTATTTT.

V and J are TRBV6-6 and TRBJ2-3, with a weak D call TRBD2 (6 bases). V gave up 7 bases and J gave up 2 bases, with 19 bases separating them. The length of the CDR3 is 16 residues. The germline CDR1 and CDR2 sequences are MNHNY and SVGAGI (reference sequence). CDR3 sequence reads: CASKRTTLAVTDTQYF. The CDR3 region has the DNA TGTGCCAGCAAAAGGACTACACTCGCAGTCACAGATACGCAGTATTTT.

The genes are TRBV7-3 and TRBJ1-1; 8 nucleotides agree with TRBD1. This CDR3 region has 14 residues. V was pared by 4 bases and J by 3 bases, with 4 bases of the junction left unmatched. In germline, CDR1 is SGHTA, CDR2 FQGTGA. The CDR3 region has the DNA TGTGCCAGCAGCTCGTCGACAGGGGACACTGAAGCTTTCTTT. Translation gives CASSSSTGDTEAFF.

This sequence joins TRBV5-8 and TRBJ1-1; 9 bases match TRBD1. Germline V gene data show CDR1 as SGHTS and CDR2 as YDEGEE. The CDR3 is 19 amino acids. V was pared by 4 bases and J by 0 bases, with 16 bases of the junction left unmatched. The CDR3 region has the DNA TGTGCCAGCAGCCCGGAGGGACCGGGACAGGGCCCCTTGAACACTGAAGCTTTCTTT. It encodes CASSPEGPGQGPLNTEAFF.